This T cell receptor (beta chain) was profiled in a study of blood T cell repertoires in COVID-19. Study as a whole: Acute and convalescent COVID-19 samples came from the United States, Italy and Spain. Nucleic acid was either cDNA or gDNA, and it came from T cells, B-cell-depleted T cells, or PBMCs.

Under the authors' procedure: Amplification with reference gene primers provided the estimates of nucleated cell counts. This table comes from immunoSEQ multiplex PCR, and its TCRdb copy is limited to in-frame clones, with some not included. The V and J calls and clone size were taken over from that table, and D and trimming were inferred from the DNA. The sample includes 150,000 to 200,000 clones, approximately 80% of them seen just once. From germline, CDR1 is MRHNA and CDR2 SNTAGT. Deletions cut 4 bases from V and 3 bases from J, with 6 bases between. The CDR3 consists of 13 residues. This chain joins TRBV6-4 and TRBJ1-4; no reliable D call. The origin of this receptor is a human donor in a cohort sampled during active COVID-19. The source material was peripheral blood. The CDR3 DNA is TGTGCCAGCAGTGTCGGGGCTAATGAAAAACTGTTTTTT. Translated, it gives CASSVGANEKLFF.